This TCR beta chain was observed in a study of cytomegalovirus exposure and HLA in healthy donors. Donors were nominally healthy when sampled, though unrecorded immune exposures were likely. PCR involved 60 Vbeta and 13 Jbeta primers. Only in-frame clones appear in the TCRdb table, and some are missing; sequencing was by immunoSEQ multiplex PCR. The sample lists around 130,000 clones; approximately 80% were seen once. The CDR3 covers 12 residues. Trimming took 5 bases from V and 1 from J, leaving 6 bases between them. The germline gives CDR1 MNHNY, CDR2 SVGAGI (reference sequence). This clonotype was sampled from a man in his forties in good health and CMV-seronegative. The V call is TRBV6-6, the J call TRBJ2-7; TRBD2 is a possible D gene (5 bases). Sequences were obtained from PBMCs. CDR3 in amino acids: CASSGGSYEQYF. DNA of the CDR3: TGTGCCAGCAGTGGCGGGTCCTACGAGCAGTACTTC.